These 17 T cell receptor beta chains share one sample of origin, sequenced in a study of beta chain features in type 1 diabetes (dated by TCRdb to 2016 to 2019). Library preparation employed the immunoSEQ multiplex PCR assay. The High Capacity cDNA Reverse Transcription Kit was used to reverse transcribe all of the isolated RNA, meaning that expressed TCRB transcripts were what got sequenced. The table was pulled from immuneACCESS by TCRdb, which kept in-frame rearrangements only. Such tables lose some clones; where checked, under half of the loss comes from unresolved V genes, and the rest has no known cause. The sample profile shows roughly 150,000 clones; 11% of them were found once. Clones ranked in the top ten supply roughly 1.9% of the sample. The material sequenced was central memory CD4+ T cells from blood. The receptors were sampled from a young man in good health.

This chain uses TRBV4-2 with TRBJ2-6; 8 bases line up with TRBD1. Trimming at V came to 4 bases and at J to 0 bases, leaving 8 bases not matched to a gene. This CDR3 contains 18 residues. CDR1 is LGHNA, CDR2 YNFKEQ, per germline. CDR3 sequence (DNA): TGTGCCAGCAGCCGACCGGGACAGGCTAGCTCTGGGGCCAACGTCCTGACTTTC. Translation: CASSRPGQASSGANVLTF.

The rearrangement uses TRBV19 and TRBJ2-5; 15 bases are shared with TRBD2. V shed 6 bases, J shed 5 bases, and the junction held 7 bases outside the gene matches. Germline CDR1 LNHDA, CDR2 SQIVND (reference sequence). The CDR3 consists of 16 residues. The CDR3 coding sequence is TGTGCCAGTAGCCCGGGACTAGCGGGAGGTTTTGAGACCCAGTACTTC. The encoded protein is CASSPGLAGGFETQYF.

This clone has more than one count but fewer than ten. The rearrangement links TRBV7-8 to TRBJ2-7; D not certain. This CDR3 contains 16 residues. CDR1 SGHVS and CDR2 FQNEAQ come from the germline V gene. Deletions cut 5 bases from V and 0 bases from J, with 17 bases between. CDR3 protein: CASSARSPLLSYEQYF. Written as DNA, the CDR3 is TGTGCCAGCAGCGCCAGGTCCCCCCTTCTCTCCTACGAGCAGTACTTC. Filled out from reference TRBV7-8 and TRBJ2-7, the complete variable domain reads GAGVSQSPRYKVAKRGQDVALRCDPISGHVSLFWYQQALGQGPEFLTYFQNEAQLDKSGLPSDRFFAERPEGSVSTLKIQRTQQEDSAVYLCASSARSPLLSYEQYFGPGTRLTVT.

This clone appeared a few times. V usage is TRBV11-2 and J usage is TRBJ2-3; no clear D gene. The germline V gene encodes CDR1 SGHAT and CDR2 FQNNGV. Trimming removed 6 bases from V and 0 bases from J, with 16 bases in between. The CDR3 spans 16 residues. CDR3 nucleotides: TGTGCCAGCAGTCAAAATAAAGGCGGCAGCACAGATACGCAGTATTTT. Its translation is CASSQNKGGSTDTQYF. The full variable domain, rest sourced from reference TRBV11-2 and TRBJ2-3, is EAGVAQSPRYKIIEKRQSVAFWCNPISGHATLYWYQQILGQGPKLLIQFQNNGVVDDSQLPKDRFSAERLKGVDSTLKIQPAKLEDSAVYLCASSQNKGGSTDTQYFGPGTRLTVL.

This clone was found a few times. This chain joins TRBV5-8 and TRBJ2-6; tentative D call: TRBD1 (5 bases). The CDR3 loop spans 15 amino acids. The V end lost 5 bases, the J end lost 2 bases, and 11 bases lay between the germline ends. The germline V gene has CDR1 SGHTS and CDR2 YDEGEE. The CDR3 spells CASRSPGTGANVLTF. The CDR3 DNA reads TGTGCCAGCAGATCCCCAGGGACTGGGGCCAACGTCCTGACTTTC.

The chain joins TRBV7-2 to TRBJ2-3; the D gene is possibly TRBD1 (6 bases). Germline V lookup: CDR1 SGHTA, CDR2 FQGNSA. The CDR3 runs to 15 residues. V was shortened by 8 bases and J by 2 bases, with 17 bases between the two germline ends. The CDR3 DNA is TGTGCCAGCGCCTTGTGGGGGCAGTCCACAGATACGCAGTATTTT. Its protein product is CASALWGQSTDTQYF.

This chain joins TRBV20-1 and TRBJ1-1, with D possibly TRBD1 on 6 matching bases. CDR1 and CDR2 from the germline V gene are DFQATT and SNEGSKA (reference sequence). Deletions cut 2 bases from V and 10 bases from J, with 11 bases between. The CDR3 is 11 residues long. The CDR3 DNA follows: TGCAGTGCTAGACTTTTCAGGGGAGCTTTCTTT. Its translation: CSARLFRGAFF.

This clone was counted only a few times. The genes are TRBV15 and TRBJ2-1, with D perhaps TRBD2 (5 bases). CDR3 length: 12 residues. CDR1 LNHNV and CDR2 YYDKDF come from the germline V gene (reference sequence). V lost 0 bases and J 12 bases, leaving 9 bases between the germline ends. The chain's CDR3 is CATSRERAGQFF. CDR3 DNA sequence: TGTGCCACCAGCAGAGAGAGGGCGGGGCAGTTCTTC.

This clone has only a few counts. The chain combines TRBV27 with TRBJ2-2, with a possible D match to TRBD1 (5 bases). The length of the CDR3 is 14 residues. Germline V gives CDR1 MNHEY, CDR2 SMNVEV (reference sequence). V lost 6 bases and J 1 base, leaving 9 bases between the germline ends. CDR3 sequence (DNA): TGTGCCAGCAGCAGGGTCTGGAACACCGGGGAGCTGTTTTTT. Amino acids: CASSRVWNTGELFF.

The chain combines TRBV19 with TRBJ1-1, with TRBD1 matching 7 bases. CDR1 and CDR2 (germline): LNHDA, SQIVND (reference sequence). The CDR3 covers 14 residues. V lost 5 bases, J lost 3 bases, and 6 bases stayed unmatched. CDR3 sequence: CASSVTGVDTEAFF. The CDR3 DNA reads as TGTGCCAGTAGTGTTACAGGGGTAGACACTGAAGCTTTCTTT.

There are a few counts of this clone. The chain carries TRBV30 and TRBJ2-7, with 8 bases that match TRBD1. The V and J ends lost 5 bases and 6 bases, in that order; junction bases with no gene match: 15. In germline, CDR1 is GTSNPN, CDR2 SVGIG (reference sequence). CDR3 size: 15 residues. CDR3 loop: CAWSSMTRGRGEQYF. CDR3 nucleotide sequence: TGTGCCTGGTCCTCAATGACCAGGGGGCGAGGCGAGCAGTACTTC.

This clone has a handful of counts. This chain links TRBV12-5 with TRBJ2-1, with D unclear. Looked up from germline, CDR1 is LGHNT and CDR2 is FRNRAP. This CDR3 contains 17 residues. The germline V and J ends were trimmed by 5 bases and 0 bases, with 17 bases remaining between them. The CDR3 DNA is TGTGCTAGTGGTGTTTATGATTCCCCCGGCTCCTACAATGAGCAGTTCTTC. It translates to CASGVYDSPGSYNEQFF.

The chain recombines TRBV9 with TRBJ2-4, with 10 bases identical to TRBD1. Germline V gene sequence: CDR1 SGDLS, CDR2 YYNGEE. The CDR3 is 20 amino acids. After removal of 0 bases from V and 0 bases from J, the junction contained 12 bases not matched to a gene. The CDR3 here is CASSVVYLDRGIIAKNIQYF. In DNA, the CDR3 is TGTGCCAGCAGCGTAGTGTATCTGGACAGGGGGATCATAGCCAAAAACATTCAGTACTTC.

The chain carries TRBV6-5 and TRBJ1-4; D is unclear. The CDR3 is made up of 14 amino acids. The V and J ends lost 0 bases and 8 bases respectively, with 10 bases between them. Per germline, CDR1 MNHEY and CDR2 SVGAGI. CDR3 in amino acids: CASSYSMGGEKLFF. DNA of the CDR3: TGTGCCAGCAGTTACTCGATGGGTGGGGAAAAACTGTTTTTT.

The rearrangement links TRBV11-3 to TRBJ2-3; 9 positions match TRBD2. The CDR3 is 15 amino acids. J was trimmed by 3 bases and V by 4 bases; bases with no gene match: 5. Per the germline V gene, CDR1 is SGHNT and CDR2 is YENEEA. DNA for the CDR3: TGTGCCAGCAGCTCAGGGACTAGCCCAACAGATACGCAGTATTTT. It is translated as CASSSGTSPTDTQYF.

As DNA, the CDR3 is TGTGCCAGCACCTCCCCGAACACCGGGGAGCTGTTTTTT. The encoded protein is CASTSPNTGELFF. The rearrangement links TRBV7-9 to TRBJ2-2; D is uncertain. This CDR3 comprises 13 residues. Germline CDR1 is SEHNR and CDR2 is FQNEAQ (reference sequence). Trimming left V 7 bases short and J 0 bases short, with 6 bases between.

There are many counts of this clone. Different DNA sequences within this sample yield the same CDR3. The J gene is TRBJ2-1, the V gene TRBV28, with D perhaps TRBD1 (5 bases). Trimming shortened V by 4 bases and J by 2 bases, and 6 bases separated the two germline ends. The CDR3 has 13 residues. Germline CDR1 and CDR2: MDHEN and SYDVKM. CDR3 protein: CASSWGTYNEQFF. The DNA for the CDR3 is TGTGCCAGCAGTTGGGGCACCTACAATGAGCAGTTCTTC.